Shown below are 31 T cell receptor beta chains from a single sample sequenced in a study of blood T cell repertoires in COVID-19 (dated by TCRdb to about 2020). To prepare the library, the immunoSEQ multiplex PCR assay was applied. Sourced from immuneACCESS, this table was stored by TCRdb with only in-frame sequences that have V and J called. A share of the clones is absent; for the studies checked, an unresolved V gene accounts for under half, and the remainder has no known explanation. The sample profile shows 350,000 to 500,000 clones; approximately 91% of them were found once. The top ten hold approximately 1.5% of the sample. Sample: PBMCs or T cells enriched from blood (not recorded which). The receptors here all came from a woman younger than 30 who had been exposed to COVID-19.

This chain connects TRBV5-1 to TRBJ2-1; TRBD1 matches at 8 bases. The CDR3 consists of 16 residues. Germline CDR1 and CDR2: SGHRS and YFSETQ. V gave up 5 bases and J gave up 4 bases; unmatched junction bases: 11. The CDR3 protein is CASSDREDRAYNEQFF. The CDR3 DNA is TGCGCCAGCAGTGATCGAGAGGACAGGGCTTACAATGAGCAGTTCTTC.

This clone has just one count. The rearrangement links TRBV27 to TRBJ2-6, with D hard to call. The length of the CDR3 is 16 residues. CDR1 is MNHEY, CDR2 SMNVEV, per germline (reference sequence). V was clipped by 0 bases and J by 0 bases, with 6 bases between them. CDR3 amino acids: CASSLSRSSGANVLTF. CDR3 DNA sequence: TGTGCCAGCAGTTTATCGCGGAGCTCTGGGGCCAACGTCCTGACTTTC.

The chain combines TRBV21-1 with TRBJ2-7; the DNA was not used to check the table's D call, TRBD1. TRBV21-1 is a recognized pseudogene. The CDR3 contains 17 residues. CDR3 in DNA: TGTGCCAGCAGCAATTCACAGACAGGCCAGGGCTCCTACGAGCAGTACTTC. Its protein product is CASSNSQTGQGSYEQYF.

The chain has TRBV5-4 and TRBJ2-1; 8 bases are shared with TRBD2. The germline CDR1 and CDR2 sequences are SGHNT and YYREEE (reference sequence). This CDR3 is 13 amino acids long. Trimming cost V 4 bases and J 10 bases; bases outside gene matches: 7. The CDR3 DNA sequence: TGTGCCAGCAGCGGGATAGGACTAGCCGAGCAGTTCTTC. Translated, it gives CASSGIGLAEQFF.

V and J are TRBV11-2 and TRBJ1-1; 8 bases are a match to TRBD1. This CDR3 spans 15 amino acids. Germline CDR1 and CDR2: SGHAT and FQNNGV. Trimming cost V 5 bases and J 1 base; bases outside gene matches: 6. This chain's CDR3 is CASSPRQGWNTEAFF. The CDR3 region has the DNA TGTGCCAGCAGCCCGCGACAGGGGTGGAACACTGAAGCTTTCTTT.

This sequence joins TRBV5-1 and TRBJ1-1; D not resolved. V was pared by 2 bases and J by 0 bases, with 5 bases between. CDR1 and CDR2 from the germline V gene are SGHRS and YFSETQ. CDR3 size: 13 residues. DNA of the CDR3: TGCGCCAGCAGCTTTCAGGTGAACACTGAAGCTTTCTTT. Translation gives CASSFQVNTEAFF. The full variable domain, rest sourced from reference TRBV5-1 and TRBJ1-1, is KAGVTQTPRYLIKTRGQQVTLSCSPISGHRSVSWYQQTPGQGLQFLFEYFSETQRNKGNFPGRFSGRQFSNSRSEMNVSTLELGDSALYLCASSFQVNTEAFFGQGTRLTVV.

This clone was observed a handful of times. This chain uses TRBV28 with TRBJ1-2; 7 nucleotides align to TRBD1. Losses at the gene ends were 5 bases for V and 8 bases for J; bases not matched to a gene: 8. This CDR3 region has 13 residues. In germline, CDR1 is MDHEN, CDR2 SYDVKM. Here the CDR3 reads CASSNRGRWGYTF. The CDR3 region has the DNA TGTGCCAGCAGTAACAGGGGAAGGTGGGGCTACACCTTC.

This chain connects TRBV7-4 to TRBJ1-2; D not resolved. Germline assignment: CDR1 SGHVT and CDR2 SQSDAQ. The ends were cut back, 1 base at V and 8 bases at J, with 11 bases in the middle. This CDR3 comprises 13 residues. The CDR3 coding sequence is TGTGCCAGCAGCTTAGATTTGGAGATGGGCTACACCTTC. Translating it yields CASSLDLEMGYTF.

V and J are TRBV18 and TRBJ2-5; 13 nucleotides agree with TRBD2. Per the germline V gene, CDR1 is KGHSH and CDR2 is LQKENI. Unmatched junction bases numbered 6, after V lost 8 bases and J lost 3 bases. This CDR3 spans 15 amino acids. The CDR3 sequence: CASQGLAGVEETQYF. The CDR3 bases are TGTGCCAGCCAAGGACTAGCGGGAGTAGAAGAGACCCAGTACTTC.

The chain links TRBV19 to TRBJ1-1, with 8 bases aligning to TRBD1. CDR3 length: 16 amino acids. Germline V lookup: CDR1 LNHDA, CDR2 SQIVND (reference sequence). The trim removed 1 base at V and 2 bases at J, leaving 6 bases unmatched. CDR3 region: CASSIGTGKINTEAFF. CDR3 coding DNA: TGTGCCAGTAGTATAGGGACAGGGAAAATAAACACTGAAGCTTTCTTT.

This chain uses TRBV25-1 with TRBJ2-2; TRBD2 aligns across 7 bases. The CDR3 covers 15 residues. Germline CDR1 is MGHDK and CDR2 is SYGVNS. V shed 3 bases, J shed 1 base, and the junction held 2 bases outside the gene matches. This CDR3 is CASSDSGRNTGELFF. The CDR3 bases are TGTGCCAGCAGTGATAGCGGGCGGAACACCGGGGAGCTGTTTTTT.

This sequence joins TRBV5-5 and TRBJ1-5; 10 bases line up with TRBD1. CDR1 is SGHKS and CDR2 is YYEKEE in the germline V gene (reference sequence). Germline trimming cut 3 bases from V and 4 bases from J; bases unmatched to any gene: 7. The CDR3 length is 16 residues. CDR3 residues: CASSWGQGTENQPQHF. The DNA for the CDR3 is TGTGCCAGCAGCTGGGGACAGGGGACGGAAAATCAGCCCCAGCATTTT. Full variable domain (missing parts from reference TRBV5-5 and TRBJ1-5): DAGVTQSPTHLIKTRGQQVTLRCSPISGHKSVSWYQQVLGQGPQFIFQYYEKEERGRGNFPDRFSARQFPNYSSELNVNALLLGDSALYLCASSWGQGTENQPQHFGDGTRLSIL.

J is TRBJ1-6 and V is TRBV7-2, with D possibly TRBD1 on 6 matching bases. This CDR3 has 14 amino acids. Trimming shortened V by 5 bases and J by 12 bases, and 17 bases separated the two germline ends. Germline CDR1 and CDR2: SGHTA and FQGNSA. For the CDR3, the DNA is TGTGCCAGCAGCACAACTGGGGGCTCTGGACCCCTCCACTTT. Residues: CASSTTGGSGPLHF.

The rearrangement joins TRBV24-1 to TRBJ2-1; D might be TRBD1 (6 bases). From germline, CDR1 is KGHDR and CDR2 SFDVKD. V lost 4 bases to trimming and J lost 9 bases, with 12 bases between them. This CDR3 has 13 residues. The DNA for the CDR3 is TGTGCCACCAGTGAGCACCGCAGGGGTGAGCAGTTCTTC. This sequence encodes CATSEHRRGEQFF.

The chain combines TRBV19 with TRBJ2-2; D call uncertain. The CDR3 sequence is 17 residues long. Germline V gives CDR1 LNHDA, CDR2 SQIVND (reference sequence). The germline V and J ends were trimmed by 1 base and 3 bases, with 15 bases remaining between them. The CDR3 DNA reads as TGTGCCAGTAGTATAGCGGGTCCTGGATCTTACACCGGGGAGCTGTTTTTT. Its protein product is CASSIAGPGSYTGELFF.

The chain's CDR3 is CASSGTSGGPGAQYF. In DNA, the CDR3 is TGTGCCAGCAGCGGGACTAGCGGGGGGCCTGGAGCCCAGTACTTC. This rearrangement joins TRBV9 to TRBJ2-5; 14 bases agree with TRBD2. With 3 bases clipped from V and 9 bases from J, the junction kept 7 bases outside the gene matches. The CDR3 sequence is 15 residues long. Germline V CDR1 and CDR2: SGDLS, YYNGEE.

V and J are TRBV5-5 and TRBJ2-7, with 7 bases that match TRBD1. V lost 0 bases and J lost 6; bases outside the gene matches: 6. Germline V CDR1 and CDR2: SGHKS, YYEKEE (reference sequence). The CDR3 extends over 14 amino acids. CDR3 bases: TGTGCCAGCAGCTTGGGGACAGGTCCCGGCGAGCAGTACTTC. It specifies CASSLGTGPGEQYF.

J is TRBJ2-7 and V is TRBV25-1; perhaps TRBD2 as D (5 bases). Trimming stripped 6 bases from V and 0 bases from J, with 18 bases between. The germline CDR1 and CDR2 sequences are MGHDK and SYGVNS. CDR3 length: 16 residues. CDR3 amino acids: CASSRTPTSSSYEQYF. The CDR3 region has the DNA TGTGCCAGCAGCAGGACTCCCACTTCCTCCTCCTACGAGCAGTACTTC.

The chain is built from TRBV5-8 and TRBJ1-6; D is undetermined. Germline CDR1 is SGHTS and CDR2 is YDEGEE. This CDR3 has 15 residues. Trimming shortened V by 2 bases and J by 7 bases, and 13 bases separated the two germline ends. The CDR3 loop is CASSFMVWENSPLHF. The CDR3 region has the DNA TGTGCCAGCAGCTTCATGGTCTGGGAGAATTCACCCCTCCACTTT. The whole variable domain, remainder taken from reference TRBV5-8 and TRBJ1-6, is EAGVTQSPTHLIKTRGQQATLRCSPISGHTSVYWYQQALGLGLQFLLWYDEGEERNRGNFPPRFSGRQFPNYSSELNVNALELEDSALYLCASSFMVWENSPLHFGNGTRLTVT.

This chain uses TRBV19 with TRBJ2-2; the match to TRBD1 covers 10 bases. Germline V gives CDR1 LNHDA, CDR2 SQIVND (reference sequence). The trim removed 10 bases at V and 2 bases at J, leaving 4 bases unmatched. The CDR3 runs to 14 residues. CDR3 sequence reads: CATWDRGNTGELFF. The CDR3 DNA sequence: TGTGCCACCTGGGACAGGGGTAACACCGGGGAGCTGTTTTTT.

This chain connects TRBV4-3 to TRBJ1-2; 7 bases fit TRBD1. The CDR3 has 13 amino acids. V was clipped by 1 base and J by 5 bases; unmatched bases: 1. Germline loops: CDR1 LGHNA, CDR2 YSLEER. In nucleotides, the CDR3 is TGCGCCAGCAGCCAAGGACAGGGTTATGGCTACACCTTC. This translates into CASSQGQGYGYTF.

The rearrangement links TRBV19 to TRBJ1-6; tentative D call: TRBD1 (5 bases). Germline V CDR1 and CDR2: LNHDA, SQIVND (reference sequence). V lost 7 bases to trimming and J lost 0 bases, with 13 bases between them. This CDR3 contains 16 residues. CDR3 in DNA: TGTGCCAGTACCGCAGGGCTCAGCTCCTATAATTCACCCCTCCACTTT. Its protein product is CASTAGLSSYNSPLHF.

The gene calls are TRBV7-9 and TRBJ1-5; 9 nucleotides match TRBD1. Germline CDR1 and CDR2: SEHNR and FQNEAQ (reference sequence). The CDR3 covers 15 residues. V was pared by 0 bases and J by 4 bases, with 1 base of the junction left unmatched. Here the CDR3 reads CASSLAGTGNQPQHF. The DNA for the CDR3 is TGTGCCAGCAGCTTAGCCGGGACAGGGAATCAGCCCCAGCATTTT.

The chain employs TRBV6-5 and TRBJ2-4, with 13 bases lining up with TRBD2. CDR1 MNHEY and CDR2 SVGAGI come from the germline V gene. The CDR3 runs 15 residues. V lost 6 bases and J lost 13; bases outside the gene matches: 12. The CDR3 DNA reads as TGTGCCAGCAGCAAGACTAGCGGGGGGAACAGCCCACAGTACTTC. Residues: CASSKTSGGNSPQYF.

The J gene is TRBJ2-6, the V gene TRBV3-1 (or the pseudogene TRBV3-2); a possible D gene is TRBD1 (5 bases). V dropped 1 base and J dropped 0 bases, with 7 bases sitting between them. Germline loops: CDR1 LGHDT, CDR2 YNNKEL (reference sequence). CDR3 size: 16 residues. The chain's CDR3 is CASSQGQLSGANVLTF. The CDR3 bases are TGTGCCAGCAGCCAAGGACAGCTCTCTGGGGCCAACGTCCTGACTTTC.

As DNA, the CDR3 is TGCGCCAGCAGCCAAGATAGGAGGGGGGGCGTATCAAAGACCCAGTACTTC. Its translation is CASSQDRRGGVSKTQYF. The chain joins TRBV4-3 to TRBJ2-5, with D tentatively TRBD2 (7 bases). With 0 bases removed from V and 6 bases from J, the gap between germline ends came to 20 bases. CDR1 LGHNA and CDR2 YSLEER come from the germline V gene. This CDR3 has 17 amino acids.

The J gene is TRBJ2-3, the V gene TRBV5-4; no clear D. V was pared by 4 bases and J by 3 bases, with 15 bases between. The germline V gene has CDR1 SGHNT and CDR2 YYREEE (reference sequence). CDR3 length equals 15 residues. The CDR3: CASSLVVAYTDTQYF. CDR3 nucleotides: TGTGCCAGCAGCCTGGTGGTAGCCTATACAGATACGCAGTATTTT.

In DNA form, the CDR3 reads TGTGCCAGCAGCGTAGCCGGGAGACTAGCGGGAGCGGGAGATACGCAGTATTTT. Translation: CASSVAGRLAGAGDTQYF. The V gene is TRBV9, the J gene TRBJ2-3; 12 bases agree with TRBD2. This CDR3 contains 18 residues. V dropped 0 bases and J dropped 5; count of bases not matched to a gene: 10. Germline values: CDR1 SGDLS, CDR2 YYNGEE.

This clone was observed a handful of times. This sequence joins TRBV7-3 and TRBJ2-2, with 8 bases fitting TRBD2. CDR3 length equals 15 residues. Germline values: CDR1 SGHTA, CDR2 FQGTGA. J lost 6 bases, V lost 3 bases, and 6 bases had no gene match. The CDR3 protein is CASSLLGAGAGELFF. CDR3 DNA sequence: TGTGCCAGCAGCTTGCTTGGAGCGGGGGCCGGGGAGCTGTTTTTT.

This chain joins TRBV2 and TRBJ2-1; weak D call: TRBD1 (5 bases). V was cut by 0 bases and J by 3 bases, with 9 bases left in between. The V gene's germline CDR1 is SNHLY and CDR2 FYNNEI. CDR3 length equals 15 residues. This CDR3 reads CASSEAPDSYNEQFF. The CDR3 DNA is TGTGCCAGCAGTGAAGCGCCTGACAGCTACAATGAGCAGTTCTTC. Full variable domain (outside the CDR3, taken from reference TRBV2 and TRBJ2-1): EPEVTQTPSHQVTQMGQEVILRCVPISNHLYFYWYRQILGQKVEFLVSFYNNEISEKSEIFDDQFSVERPDGSNFTLKIRSTKLEDSAMYFCASSEAPDSYNEQFFGPGTRLTVL.

The gene calls are TRBV7-2 and TRBJ2-5; tentative D call: TRBD2 (7 bases). CDR3 length: 14 residues. Looked up from germline, CDR1 is SGHTA and CDR2 is FQGNSA. The V end was cut by 0 bases, the J end by 5 bases, with 10 bases between. The CDR3 region has the DNA TGTGCCAGCAGCTTAGCGGGGGGGCGTGAGACCCAGTACTTC. It specifies CASSLAGGRETQYF.